This entry describes one T cell receptor (beta chain). The data were taken from a study of CD8+ T cells in alopecia areata. The V end lost 1 base, the J end lost 3 bases, and 13 bases lay between the germline ends. The length of the CDR3 is 15 residues. CDR1 SGHAT and CDR2 FQDESV come from the germline V gene (reference sequence). Treatment denoted: oral pan-JAK inhibitor, 5-10 mg twice daily. Following extraction, RNA underwent reverse transcription to cDNA, which served as the sequencing template. The protocol was immunoSEQ multiplex PCR, while the TCRdb copy is restricted to in-frame clones and leaves out a portion. Of roughly 110,000 clones listed, 45% to 65% were seen once; the top ten hold 3% to 4%.

Sequenced here: CD4+ T cells sorted from blood, sampled at week 24, from a patient treated with tofacitinib. The V gene is TRBV11-1, the J gene TRBJ2-7, with D perhaps given as TRBD1 or TRBD2 (5 bases each). This clonotype was sampled from a human donor with alopecia areata. CDR3 sequence: CASSLGRGSDYEQYF. The CDR3 nucleotides read TGTGCCAGCAGCTTAGGTCGGGGCAGCGACTACGAGCAGTACTTC.